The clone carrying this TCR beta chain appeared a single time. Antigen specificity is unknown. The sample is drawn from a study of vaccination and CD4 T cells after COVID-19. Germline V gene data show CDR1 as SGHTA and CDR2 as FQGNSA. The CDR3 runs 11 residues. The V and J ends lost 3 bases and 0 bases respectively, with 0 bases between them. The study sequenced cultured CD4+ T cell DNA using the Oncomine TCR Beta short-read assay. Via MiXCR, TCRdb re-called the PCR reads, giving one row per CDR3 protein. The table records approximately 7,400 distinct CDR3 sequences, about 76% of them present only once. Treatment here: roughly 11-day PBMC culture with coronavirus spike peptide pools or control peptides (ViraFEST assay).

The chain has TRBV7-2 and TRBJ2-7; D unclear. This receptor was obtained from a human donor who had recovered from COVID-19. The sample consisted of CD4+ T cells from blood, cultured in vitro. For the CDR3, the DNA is TGTGCCAGCAGCTTCTCCTACGAGCAGTACTTC. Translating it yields CASSFSYEQYF.